This TCR beta chain comes out of a study of blood T cell repertoires in COVID-19. The data were produced by immunoSEQ multiplex PCR, yet TCRdb's version contains in-frame clones alone and is incomplete. This table has about 240,000 clones, approximately 86% appearing once. The length of the CDR3 is 17 residues. V lost 0 bases and J lost 2, with 17 bases in between. Looked up from germline, CDR1 is LNHDA and CDR2 is SQIVND (reference sequence). The rearrangement links TRBV19 to TRBJ2-7, with D possibly matching TRBD1 (7 bases). Sequenced sample: PBMCs or T cells enriched from blood (not recorded which). The TCR originated in a woman between 40 and 55 years old with acute COVID-19. CDR3 loop: CASSIDGRRQGTYEQYF. CDR3 nucleotides: TGTGCCAGTAGTATAGATGGGAGGAGACAGGGAACCTACGAGCAGTACTTC.